This TCR beta chain was sequenced in a study of blood T cell repertoires in COVID-19. Deletions cut 10 bases from V and 7 bases from J, with 11 bases between. The germline gives CDR1 LNHDA, CDR2 SQIVND (reference sequence). The CDR3 is 11 amino acids. Participants came from about 24 US areas, aged roughly 18 to 95 years. Each recovered donor of Cohort 3 presented with two negative PCRs, clearance, or symptom resolution. Authors' data handling: Nucleated cell counts were estimated from reference gene primer amplification. Clones were sequenced by immunoSEQ multiplex PCR, and TCRdb holds only the in-frame ones, with some missing. V and J calls and clone size are those listed in that table; D and trimming were worked out from the DNA. The sample contains 400,000 to 450,000 clones, more than 80% of which appear only once.

The source is a man aged 25-45 years who had recovered from COVID-19. V usage is TRBV19 and J usage is TRBJ2-4, with D possibly being TRBD1 (6 bases). The sequencing sample was made of PBMCs or T cells enriched from blood (not recorded which). The CDR3 spells CATRQVNIQYF. The CDR3 region has the DNA TGTGCCACCCGACAGGTCAACATTCAGTACTTC.